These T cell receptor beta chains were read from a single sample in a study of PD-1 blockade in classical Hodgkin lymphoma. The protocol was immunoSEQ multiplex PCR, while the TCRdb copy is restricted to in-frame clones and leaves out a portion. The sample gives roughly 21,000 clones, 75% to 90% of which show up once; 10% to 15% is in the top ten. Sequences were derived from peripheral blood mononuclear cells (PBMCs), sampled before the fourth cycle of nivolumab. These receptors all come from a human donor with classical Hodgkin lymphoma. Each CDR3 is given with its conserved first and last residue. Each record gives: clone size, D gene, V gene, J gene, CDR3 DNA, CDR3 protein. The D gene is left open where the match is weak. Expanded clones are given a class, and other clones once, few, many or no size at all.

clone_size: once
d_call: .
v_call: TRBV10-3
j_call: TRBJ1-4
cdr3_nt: TGTGCCATCAGGGGGGGGAAGGAGGAAAAACTGTTTTTT
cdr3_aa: CAIRGGKEEKLFF

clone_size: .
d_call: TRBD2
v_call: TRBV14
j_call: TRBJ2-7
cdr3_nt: TGTGCCAGCAGCCCCGGTGTAGCGGGAGACTACGAGCAGTACTTC
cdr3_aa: CASSPGVAGDYEQYF

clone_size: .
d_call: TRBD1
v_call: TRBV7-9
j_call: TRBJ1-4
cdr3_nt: TGTGCCAGCAGCTCGGACAGGGGGGATACAACTAATGAAAAACTGTTTTTT
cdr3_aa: CASSSDRGDTTNEKLFF

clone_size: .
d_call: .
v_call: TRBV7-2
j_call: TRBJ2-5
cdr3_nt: TGTGCCAGCAGCTTCAATTCACTCCAAGGAACTCAAGAGACCCAGTACTTC
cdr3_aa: CASSFNSLQGTQETQYF

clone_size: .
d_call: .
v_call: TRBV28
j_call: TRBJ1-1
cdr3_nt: TGTGCCAGCAGTTCATCTAAGGGCCCGGTCGGCACTGAAGCTTTCTTT
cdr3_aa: CASSSSKGPVGTEAFF

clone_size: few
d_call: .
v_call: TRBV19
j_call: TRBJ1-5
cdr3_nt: TGTGCCAGTAGTCCCCGGGACCGAGCCCAGCATTTT
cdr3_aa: CASSPRDRAQHF

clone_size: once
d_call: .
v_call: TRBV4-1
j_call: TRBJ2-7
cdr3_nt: TGCGCCAGCAGCCATGACAGCCTTTCCTACGAGCAGTACTTC
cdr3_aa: CASSHDSLSYEQYF

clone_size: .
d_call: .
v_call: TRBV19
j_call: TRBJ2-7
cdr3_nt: TGTGCCAGTAGTGCCACAGCAACCTACGAGCAGTACTTC
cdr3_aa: CASSATATYEQYF

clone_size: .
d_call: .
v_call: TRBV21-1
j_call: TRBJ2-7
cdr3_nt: TGTGCCAGCAGCCTCCAGTGGGGCTGCTCCTACGAGCAGTACTTC
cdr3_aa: CASSLQWGCSYEQYF

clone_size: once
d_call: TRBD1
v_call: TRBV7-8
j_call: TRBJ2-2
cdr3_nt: TGTGCCAGCAGCTCTTGGACAGGGGAGACCGGGGAGCTGTTTTTT
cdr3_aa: CASSSWTGETGELFF

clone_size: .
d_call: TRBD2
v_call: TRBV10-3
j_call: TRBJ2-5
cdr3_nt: TGTGCCATCAGTGACGTGGCGGGAGGATCCCAAGAGACCCAGTACTTC
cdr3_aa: CAISDVAGGSQETQYF

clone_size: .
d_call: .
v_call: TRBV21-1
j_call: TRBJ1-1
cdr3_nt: TGTGCCAGACGGGGTAACGCCGGGACAGGGGGCGTATGGACTGAAGCTTTCTTT
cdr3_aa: CARRGNAGTGGVWTEAFF

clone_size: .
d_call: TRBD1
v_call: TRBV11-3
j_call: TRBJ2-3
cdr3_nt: TGTGCCAGCAGCTTACAGGGGGCGTGGGATACGCAGTATTTT
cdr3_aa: CASSLQGAWDTQYF

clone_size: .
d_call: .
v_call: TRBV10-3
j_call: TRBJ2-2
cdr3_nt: TGTGCCATCAGCCTCGGGGCGGTGAACACCGGGGAGCTGTTTTTT
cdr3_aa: CAISLGAVNTGELFF

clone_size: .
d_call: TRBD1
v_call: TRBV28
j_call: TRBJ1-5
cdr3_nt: TGTGCCAGCAGTTCGACCCGGGTGGCAGGGGGTCGCAATCAGCCCCAGCATTTT
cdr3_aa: CASSSTRVAGGRNQPQHF

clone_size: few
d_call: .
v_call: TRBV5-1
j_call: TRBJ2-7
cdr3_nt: TGCGCCAGCAGCTTATCAGGGGTCCGGGGAGAGCAGTACTTC
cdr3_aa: CASSLSGVRGEQYF

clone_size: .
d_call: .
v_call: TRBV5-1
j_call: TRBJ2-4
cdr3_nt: TGCGCCAGCAGCGGGGTCAGGGGAGCCAAAAACATTCAGTACTTC
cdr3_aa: CASSGVRGAKNIQYF

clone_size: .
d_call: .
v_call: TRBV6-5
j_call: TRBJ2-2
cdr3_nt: TGTGCCAGCAGTTACGTCAGGGGTAACACCGGGGAGCTGTTTTTT
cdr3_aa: CASSYVRGNTGELFF

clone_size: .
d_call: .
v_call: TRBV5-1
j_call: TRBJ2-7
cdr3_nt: TGCGCCAGCAGCTTGTACAGGGAAGGACCCTACGAGCAGTACTTC
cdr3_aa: CASSLYREGPYEQYF